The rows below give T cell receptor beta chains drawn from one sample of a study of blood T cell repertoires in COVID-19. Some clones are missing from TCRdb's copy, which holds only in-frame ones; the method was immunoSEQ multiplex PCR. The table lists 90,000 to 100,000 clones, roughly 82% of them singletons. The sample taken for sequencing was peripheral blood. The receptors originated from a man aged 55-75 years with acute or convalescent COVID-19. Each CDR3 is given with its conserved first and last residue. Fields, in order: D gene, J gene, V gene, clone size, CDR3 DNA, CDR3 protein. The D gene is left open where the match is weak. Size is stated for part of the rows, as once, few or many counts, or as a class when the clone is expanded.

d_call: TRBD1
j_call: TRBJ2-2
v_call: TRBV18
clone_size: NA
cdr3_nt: TGTGCCAGCTCTATCGGACAGGGGAGGACCGGGGAGCTGTTTTTT
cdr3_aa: CASSIGQGRTGELFF

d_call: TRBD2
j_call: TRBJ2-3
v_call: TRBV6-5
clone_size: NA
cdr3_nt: TGTGCCAGCAGTTACGTAGCGGGGGGGGGCGATACGCAGTATTTT
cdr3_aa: CASSYVAGGGDTQYF

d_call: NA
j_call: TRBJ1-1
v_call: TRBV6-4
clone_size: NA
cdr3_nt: TGTGCCAGCAGGCTACAACCGACAGCAAACACTGAAGCTTTCTTT
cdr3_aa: CASRLQPTANTEAFF

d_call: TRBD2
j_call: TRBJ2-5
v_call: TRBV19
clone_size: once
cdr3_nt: TGTGCCAGCAGACTAGCGGGGGGGCAGGGGACCCAGTACTTC
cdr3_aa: CASRLAGGQGTQYF

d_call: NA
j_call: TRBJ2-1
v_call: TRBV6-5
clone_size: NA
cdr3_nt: TGTGCCAGCGGGGGGTCCTACAATGAGCAGTTCTTC
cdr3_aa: CASGGSYNEQFF

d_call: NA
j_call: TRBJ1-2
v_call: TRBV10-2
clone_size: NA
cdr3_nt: TGCGCCAGCAGTGATTGGGCGGGACGTAACTATGGCTACACCTTC
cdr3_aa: CASSDWAGRNYGYTF

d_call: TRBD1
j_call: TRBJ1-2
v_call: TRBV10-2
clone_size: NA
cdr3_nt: TGCGCCAGCAACGGGAGACAGGGGGGAAATGGCTACACCTTC
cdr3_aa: CASNGRQGGNGYTF

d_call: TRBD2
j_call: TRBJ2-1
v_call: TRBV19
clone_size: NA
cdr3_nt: TGTGCCAGCAATAGCGGGGGCCCCCCCTACAATGAGCAGTTCTTC
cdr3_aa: CASNSGGPPYNEQFF

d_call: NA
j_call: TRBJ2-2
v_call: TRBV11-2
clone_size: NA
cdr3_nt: TGTGCCAGCAGCGCCCCTGGCAAGAACACCGGGGAGCTGTTTTTT
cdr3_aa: CASSAPGKNTGELFF

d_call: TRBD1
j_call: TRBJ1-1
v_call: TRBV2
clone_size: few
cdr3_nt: TGTGCCATCCTGACAGGGTCAAGGAACACTGAAGCTTTCTTT
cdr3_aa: CAILTGSRNTEAFF

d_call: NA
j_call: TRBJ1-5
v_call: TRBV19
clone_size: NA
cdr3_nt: TGTGCCAGTAGTATCTCAGGGCTGCCGCCCCAGCATTTT
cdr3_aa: CASSISGLPPQHF

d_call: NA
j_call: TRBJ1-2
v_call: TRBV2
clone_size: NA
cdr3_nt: TGTGCCAGCATACGGGGGAGGTCTAGCTATGGCTACACCTTC
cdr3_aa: CASIRGRSSYGYTF

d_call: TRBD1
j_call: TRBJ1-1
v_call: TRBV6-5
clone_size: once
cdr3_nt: TGTGCCAGCAGTTTCTTTCAGGGGGCGAGCGACACTGAAGCTTTCTTT
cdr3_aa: CASSFFQGASDTEAFF

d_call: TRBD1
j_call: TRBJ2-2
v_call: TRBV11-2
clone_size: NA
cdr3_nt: TGTGCCACCACAGGACAGGGGGCGAACACCGGGGAGCTGTTTTTT
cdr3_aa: CATTGQGANTGELFF

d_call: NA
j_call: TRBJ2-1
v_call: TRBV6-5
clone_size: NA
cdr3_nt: TGTGCCAGCAGTTACTCGGAGAATTCCTACAATGAGCAGTTCTTC
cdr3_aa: CASSYSENSYNEQFF

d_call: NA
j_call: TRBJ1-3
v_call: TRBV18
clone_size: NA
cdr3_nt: TGTGCCAGCTCACCACGATTCGGCGGGCTCGGTTTAACTGGAAACACCATATATTTT
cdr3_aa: CASSPRFGGLGLTGNTIYF

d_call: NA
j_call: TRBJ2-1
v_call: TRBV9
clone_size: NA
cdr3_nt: TGTGCCAGCAGCGTAGGTCAGCGTACACTGCAGTTCTTC
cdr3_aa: CASSVGQRTLQFF